The entry below gives a single T cell receptor beta chain sequence along with its context. Its antigen remains unidentified. This sample is drawn from a study of PD-1 blockade in classical Hodgkin lymphoma. Whole-study findings and limits: Reported findings placed baseline TCR diversity lower in newly diagnosed patients (compared with healthy donors).

Time point indicated: newly diagnosed, previously untreated cHL patient sample. CD4+ T cells were purified from thawed PBMCs by negative selection. The authors used newly diagnosed, untreated classical Hodgkin lymphoma PBMCs as comparison. The table came from immunoSEQ multiplex PCR; TCRdb's copy has only in-frame clones and leaves some out. The sample shows some 16,000 clones, around 83% of them seen only once. V shed 8 bases and J shed 4 bases, with 21 bases lying between them. CDR3 length: 16 amino acids. Germline V CDR1 and CDR2: MNHEY, SMNVEV (reference sequence). The TCR was taken from a human donor with classical Hodgkin lymphoma. The specimen was CD4+ T cells from blood. The chain uses TRBV27 and TRBJ1-3; D perhaps matches TRBD1 (5 bases). The chain's CDR3 is CASRASAGGQGNTIYF. As DNA, the CDR3 is TGTGCCAGCCGCGCTTCGGCGGGGGGTCAGGGAAACACCATATATTTT.